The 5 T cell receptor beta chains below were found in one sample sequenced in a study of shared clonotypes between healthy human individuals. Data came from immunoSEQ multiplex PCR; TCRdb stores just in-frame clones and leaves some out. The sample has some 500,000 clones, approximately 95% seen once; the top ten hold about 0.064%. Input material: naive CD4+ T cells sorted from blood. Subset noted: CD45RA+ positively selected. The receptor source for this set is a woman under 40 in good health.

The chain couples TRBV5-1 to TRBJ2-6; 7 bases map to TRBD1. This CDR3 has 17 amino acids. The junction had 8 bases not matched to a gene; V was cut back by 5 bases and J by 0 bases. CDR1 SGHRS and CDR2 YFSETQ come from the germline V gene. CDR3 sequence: CASSHGQAGSGANVLTF. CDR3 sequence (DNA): TGCGCCAGCAGTCACGGACAGGCTGGCTCTGGGGCCAACGTCCTGACTTTC.

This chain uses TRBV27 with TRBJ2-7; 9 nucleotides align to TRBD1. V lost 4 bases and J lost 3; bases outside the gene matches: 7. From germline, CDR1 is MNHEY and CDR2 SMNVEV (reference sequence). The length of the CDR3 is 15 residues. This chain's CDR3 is CASSSGTGKGYEQYF. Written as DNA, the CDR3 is TGTGCCAGCAGTTCAGGGACAGGGAAGGGCTACGAGCAGTACTTC.

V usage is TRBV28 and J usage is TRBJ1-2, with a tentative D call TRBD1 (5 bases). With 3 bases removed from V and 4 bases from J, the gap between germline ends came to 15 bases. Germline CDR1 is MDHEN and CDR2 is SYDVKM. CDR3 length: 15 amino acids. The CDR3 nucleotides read TGTGCCAGCAGTTTGTTGGGGGAGAACCTCTATGGCTACACCTTC. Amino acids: CASSLLGENLYGYTF.

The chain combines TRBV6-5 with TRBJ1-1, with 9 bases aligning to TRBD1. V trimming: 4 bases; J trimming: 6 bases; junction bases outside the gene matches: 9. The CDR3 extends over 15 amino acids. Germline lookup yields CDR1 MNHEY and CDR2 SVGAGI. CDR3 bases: TGTGCCAGCAGTTTAGACGGACAGGGGATGGCTGAAGCTTTCTTT. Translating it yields CASSLDGQGMAEAFF.

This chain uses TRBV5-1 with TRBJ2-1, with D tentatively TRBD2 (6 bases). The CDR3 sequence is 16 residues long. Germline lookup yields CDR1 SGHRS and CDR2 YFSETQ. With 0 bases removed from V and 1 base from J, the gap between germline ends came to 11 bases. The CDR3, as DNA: TGCGCCAGCAGCTTGGTGATAGGAGGGTCCTACAATGAGCAGTTCTTC. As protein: CASSLVIGGSYNEQFF.